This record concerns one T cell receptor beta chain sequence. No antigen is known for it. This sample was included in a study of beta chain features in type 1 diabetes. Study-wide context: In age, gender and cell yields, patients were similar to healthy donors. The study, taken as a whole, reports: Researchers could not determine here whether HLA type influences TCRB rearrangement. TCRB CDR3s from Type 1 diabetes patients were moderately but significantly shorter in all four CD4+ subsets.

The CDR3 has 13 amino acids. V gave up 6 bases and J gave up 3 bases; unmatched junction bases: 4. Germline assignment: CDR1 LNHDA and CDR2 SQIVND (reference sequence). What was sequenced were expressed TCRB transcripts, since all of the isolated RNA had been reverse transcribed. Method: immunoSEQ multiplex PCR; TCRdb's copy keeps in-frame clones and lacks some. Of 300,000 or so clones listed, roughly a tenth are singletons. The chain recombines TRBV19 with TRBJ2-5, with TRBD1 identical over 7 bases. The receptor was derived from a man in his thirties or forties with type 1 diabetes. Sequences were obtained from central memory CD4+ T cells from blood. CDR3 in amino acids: CASSRDRKETQYF. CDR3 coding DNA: TGTGCCAGTAGCCGGGACAGAAAAGAGACCCAGTACTTC.